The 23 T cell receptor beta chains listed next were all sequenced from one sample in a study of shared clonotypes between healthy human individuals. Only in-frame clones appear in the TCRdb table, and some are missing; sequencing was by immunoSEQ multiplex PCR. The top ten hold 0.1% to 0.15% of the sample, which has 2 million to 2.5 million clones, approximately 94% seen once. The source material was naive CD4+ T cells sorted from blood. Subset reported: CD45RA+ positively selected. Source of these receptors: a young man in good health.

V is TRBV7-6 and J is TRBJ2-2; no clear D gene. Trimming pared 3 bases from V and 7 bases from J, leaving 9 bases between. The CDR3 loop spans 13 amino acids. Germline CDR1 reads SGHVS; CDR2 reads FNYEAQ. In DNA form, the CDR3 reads TGTGCCAGCAGCTTGGCACGAGGCGGGGAGCTGTTTTTT. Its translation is CASSLARGGELFF.

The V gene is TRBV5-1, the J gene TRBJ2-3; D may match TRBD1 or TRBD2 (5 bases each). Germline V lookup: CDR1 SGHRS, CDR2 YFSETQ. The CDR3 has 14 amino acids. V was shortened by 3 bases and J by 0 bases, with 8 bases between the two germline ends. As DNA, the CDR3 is TGCGCCAGCAGCTGGGACGACAGCACAGATACGCAGTATTTT. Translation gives CASSWDDSTDTQYF.

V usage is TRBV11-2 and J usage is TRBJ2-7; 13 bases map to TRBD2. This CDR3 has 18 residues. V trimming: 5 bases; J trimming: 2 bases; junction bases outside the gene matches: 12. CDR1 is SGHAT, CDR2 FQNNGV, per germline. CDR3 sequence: CASSKLGLAGSSAYEQYF. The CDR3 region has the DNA TGTGCCAGCAGCAAATTGGGACTAGCGGGGAGTAGCGCCTACGAGCAGTACTTC. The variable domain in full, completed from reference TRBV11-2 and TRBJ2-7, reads EAGVAQSPRYKIIEKRQSVAFWCNPISGHATLYWYQQILGQGPKLLIQFQNNGVVDDSQLPKDRFSAERLKGVDSTLKIQPAKLEDSAVYLCASSKLGLAGSSAYEQYFGPGTRLTVT.

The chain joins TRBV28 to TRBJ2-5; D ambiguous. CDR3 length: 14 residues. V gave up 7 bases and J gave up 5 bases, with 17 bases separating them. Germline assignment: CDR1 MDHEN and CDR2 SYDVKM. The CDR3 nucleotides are TGTGCCAGCATTTACTCTGGCCAGACGGAGACCCAGTACTTC. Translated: CASIYSGQTETQYF. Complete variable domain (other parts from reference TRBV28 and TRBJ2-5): DVKVTQSSRYLVKRTGEKVFLECVQDMDHENMFWYRQDPGLGLRLIYFSYDVKMKEKGDIPEGYSVSREKKERFSLILESASTNQTSMYLCASIYSGQTETQYFGPGTRLLVL.

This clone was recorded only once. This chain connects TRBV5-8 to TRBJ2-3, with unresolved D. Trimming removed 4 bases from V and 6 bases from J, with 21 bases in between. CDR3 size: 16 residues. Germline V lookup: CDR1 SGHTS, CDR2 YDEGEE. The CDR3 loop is CASSRTGSPGWDTQYF. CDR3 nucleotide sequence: TGTGCCAGCAGCCGGACCGGGTCCCCCGGCTGGGATACGCAGTATTTT. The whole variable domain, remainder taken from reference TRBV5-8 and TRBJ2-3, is EAGVTQSPTHLIKTRGQQATLRCSPISGHTSVYWYQQALGLGLQFLLWYDEGEERNRGNFPPRFSGRQFPNYSSELNVNALELEDSALYLCASSRTGSPGWDTQYFGPGTRLTVL.

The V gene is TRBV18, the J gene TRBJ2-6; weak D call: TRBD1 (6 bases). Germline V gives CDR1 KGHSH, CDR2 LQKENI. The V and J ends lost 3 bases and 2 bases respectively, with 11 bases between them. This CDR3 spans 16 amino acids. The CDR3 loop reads CASSPLQGPGANVLTF. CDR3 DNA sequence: TGTGCCAGCTCACCCCTACAGGGTCCTGGGGCCAACGTCCTGACTTTC.

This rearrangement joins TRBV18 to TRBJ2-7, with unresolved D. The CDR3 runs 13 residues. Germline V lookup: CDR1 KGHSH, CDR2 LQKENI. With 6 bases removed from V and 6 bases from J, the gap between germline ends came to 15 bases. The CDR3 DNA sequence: TGTGCCAGCTCGGGGAAAGATGGCAGCGAGCAGTACTTC. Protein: CASSGKDGSEQYF.

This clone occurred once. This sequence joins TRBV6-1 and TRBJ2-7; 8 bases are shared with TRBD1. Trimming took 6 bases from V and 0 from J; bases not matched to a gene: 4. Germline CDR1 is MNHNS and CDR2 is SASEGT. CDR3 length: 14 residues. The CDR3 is CASRTGDNSYEQYF. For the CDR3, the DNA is TGTGCCAGCAGGACAGGGGATAACTCCTACGAGCAGTACTTC.

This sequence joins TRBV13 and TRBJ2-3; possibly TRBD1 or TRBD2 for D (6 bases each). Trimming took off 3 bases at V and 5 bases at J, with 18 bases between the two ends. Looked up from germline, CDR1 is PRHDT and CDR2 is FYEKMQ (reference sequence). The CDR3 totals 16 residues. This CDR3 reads CASSFRGLPGGDTQYF. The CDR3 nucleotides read TGTGCCAGCAGCTTTCGGGGGCTACCCGGGGGAGATACGCAGTATTTT.

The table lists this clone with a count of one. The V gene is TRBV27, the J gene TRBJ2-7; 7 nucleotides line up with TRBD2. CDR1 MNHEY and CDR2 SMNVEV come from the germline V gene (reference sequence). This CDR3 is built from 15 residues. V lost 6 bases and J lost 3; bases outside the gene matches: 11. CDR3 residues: CASRGAGTSLYEQYF. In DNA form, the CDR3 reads TGTGCCAGCAGGGGAGCGGGAACGAGCCTCTACGAGCAGTACTTC.

The CDR3 here is CASSPYRNYGYTF. In nucleotides, the CDR3 is TGTGCCAGCAGCCCCTACCGGAACTATGGCTACACCTTC. V gene TRBV6-5 combines with J gene TRBJ1-2; D remains ambiguous. Germline V gives CDR1 MNHEY, CDR2 SVGAGI. Trimming took 6 bases from V and 2 from J, leaving 10 bases between them. The CDR3 has 13 amino acids.

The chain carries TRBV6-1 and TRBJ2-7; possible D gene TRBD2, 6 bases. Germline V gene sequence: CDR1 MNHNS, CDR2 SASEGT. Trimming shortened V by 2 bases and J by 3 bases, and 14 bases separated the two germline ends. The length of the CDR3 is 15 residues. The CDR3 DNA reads TGTGCCAGCAGTGAACTAGCAGGAGGGATCTACGAGCAGTACTTC. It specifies CASSELAGGIYEQYF.

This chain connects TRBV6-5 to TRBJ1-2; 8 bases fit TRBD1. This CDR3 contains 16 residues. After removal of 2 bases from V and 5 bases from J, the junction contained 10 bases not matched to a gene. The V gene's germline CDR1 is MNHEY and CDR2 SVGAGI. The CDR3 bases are TGTGCCAGCAGTTACGCTGGGGGGACAGGACTATATGGCTACACCTTC. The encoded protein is CASSYAGGTGLYGYTF.

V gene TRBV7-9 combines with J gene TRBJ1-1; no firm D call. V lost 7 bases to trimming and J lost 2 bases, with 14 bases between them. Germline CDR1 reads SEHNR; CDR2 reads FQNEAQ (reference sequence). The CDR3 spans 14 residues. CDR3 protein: CASTVPRENTEAFF. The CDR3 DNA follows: TGTGCCAGCACCGTACCAAGAGAAAACACTGAAGCTTTCTTT.

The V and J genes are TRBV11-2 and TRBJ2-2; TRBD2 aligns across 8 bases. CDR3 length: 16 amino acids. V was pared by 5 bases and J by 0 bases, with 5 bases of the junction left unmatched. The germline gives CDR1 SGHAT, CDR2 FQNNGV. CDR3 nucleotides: TGTGCCAGCAGCCCCCGGGGGGGTTCGAACACCGGGGAGCTGTTTTTT. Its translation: CASSPRGGSNTGELFF.

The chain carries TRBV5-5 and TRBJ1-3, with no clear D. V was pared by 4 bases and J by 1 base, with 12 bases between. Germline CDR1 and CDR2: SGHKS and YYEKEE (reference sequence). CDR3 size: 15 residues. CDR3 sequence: CASSLDGGSGNTIYF. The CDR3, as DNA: TGTGCCAGCAGCCTGGACGGAGGTTCTGGAAACACCATATATTTT.

CDR3 DNA: TGCGCCAGCAGCTTGAGGGCCCTTCCCTACAATGAGCAGTTCTTC. Translated: CASSLRALPYNEQFF. This chain connects TRBV5-1 to TRBJ2-1; D gene uncertain. The CDR3 consists of 15 residues. With 1 base removed from V and 2 bases from J, the gap between germline ends came to 10 bases. Looked up from germline, CDR1 is SGHRS and CDR2 is YFSETQ.

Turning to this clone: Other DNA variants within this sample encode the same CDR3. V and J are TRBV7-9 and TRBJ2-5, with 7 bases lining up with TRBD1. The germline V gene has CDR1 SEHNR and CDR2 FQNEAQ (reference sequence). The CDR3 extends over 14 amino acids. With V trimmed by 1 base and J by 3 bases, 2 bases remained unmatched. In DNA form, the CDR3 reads TGTGCCAGCAGCTTAGGGGGACAGAAAGAGACCCAGTACTTC. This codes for CASSLGGQKETQYF.

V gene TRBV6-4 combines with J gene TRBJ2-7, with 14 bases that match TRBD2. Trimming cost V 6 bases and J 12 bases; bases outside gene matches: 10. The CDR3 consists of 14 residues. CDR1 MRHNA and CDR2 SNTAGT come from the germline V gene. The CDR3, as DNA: TGTGCCAGCAGCCAAACGGGGACTAGCGGGAGTATGTACTTC. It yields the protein CASSQTGTSGSMYF.

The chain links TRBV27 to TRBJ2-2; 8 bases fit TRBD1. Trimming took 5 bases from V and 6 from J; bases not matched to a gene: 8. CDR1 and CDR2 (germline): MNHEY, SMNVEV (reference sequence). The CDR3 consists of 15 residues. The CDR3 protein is CASSLLDRAAGELFF. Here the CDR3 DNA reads TGTGCCAGCAGTCTATTGGACAGGGCGGCCGGGGAGCTGTTTTTT.

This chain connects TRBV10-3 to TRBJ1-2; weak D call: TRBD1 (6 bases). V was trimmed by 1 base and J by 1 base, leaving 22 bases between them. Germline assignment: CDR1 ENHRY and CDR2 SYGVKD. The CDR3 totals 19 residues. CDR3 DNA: TGTGCCATCAGTGAGTGGGGACCTGGACAGCTCACTCATAACTATGGCTACACCTTC. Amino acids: CAISEWGPGQLTHNYGYTF.

CDR3 region: CASSLSRVRDNEQFF. In DNA, the CDR3 is TGTGCCAGTAGTTTGAGCAGGGTACGAGACAATGAGCAGTTCTTC. This chain uses TRBV19 with TRBJ2-1; TRBD1 might be the D (5 bases). This CDR3 comprises 15 residues. CDR1 and CDR2 from the germline V gene are LNHDA and SQIVND (reference sequence). V dropped 5 bases and J dropped 5 bases, with 16 bases sitting between them.

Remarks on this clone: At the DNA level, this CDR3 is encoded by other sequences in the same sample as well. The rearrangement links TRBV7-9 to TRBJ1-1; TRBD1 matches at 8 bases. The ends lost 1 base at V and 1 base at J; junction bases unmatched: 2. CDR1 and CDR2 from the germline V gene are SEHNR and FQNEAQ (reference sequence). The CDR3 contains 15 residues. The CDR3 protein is CASSLEGTGNTEAFF. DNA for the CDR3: TGTGCCAGCAGCTTAGAGGGGACAGGGAACACTGAAGCTTTCTTT.